A selection of T cell receptor beta chains follows, all from one sample in a study of T-cell reconstitution after alpha-beta-depleted transplantation in children. TCRdb recomputed calls from the PCR reads with MiXCR, one row per CDR3 protein. The repertoire has over 200,000 distinct CDR3 sequences, about 8.2% of them found once; the top ten carry about a third. Sequenced material: PBMCs, mostly from graft donor cells, taken 360 days after TCRalphabeta/CD19-depleted stem cell transplant. The source is a male patient between 2 and 9 years old who had a stem cell transplant for acute myeloid leukemia, so the T cells may come from the graft donor. The CDR3 runs from the conserved cysteine through the conserved F or W. The order of the fields is V gene, D gene, clone size, J gene, CDR3 DNA, CDR3 protein. D genes are given only for firm matches. Some rows have no size entry. The others give once, few or many, or a class for an expanded clone.

v_gene: TRBV5-1
d_gene: TRBD2
abundance: few
j_gene: TRBJ2-2
CDR3nt: TGCGCCAGCAGCTTGGCCGGGGCTAGCGGGTACCCCGGGGAGCTGTTTTTT
CDR3aa: CASSLAGASGYPGELFF

v_gene: TRBV7-9
d_gene: -
abundance: -
j_gene: TRBJ1-5
CDR3nt: TGTGCCAGCAGCCCCAACAAAATCAATCAGCCCCAGCATTTT
CDR3aa: CASSPNKINQPQHF

v_gene: TRBV20-1
d_gene: -
abundance: few
j_gene: TRBJ1-1
CDR3nt: TGCAGTGCTAGGAGGGTAGGAACTGAAGCTTTCTTT
CDR3aa: CSARRVGTEAFF

v_gene: TRBV9
d_gene: TRBD2
abundance: -
j_gene: TRBJ2-1
CDR3nt: TGTGCCAGCAGCCCTGACCAGCGGGGCGGGGAGCAGTTCTTC
CDR3aa: CASSPDQRGGEQFF

v_gene: TRBV20-1
d_gene: TRBD2
abundance: many
j_gene: TRBJ2-5
CDR3nt: TGCAGTGCTAGGAGGGAGGGTTGGGAGACCCAGTACTTC
CDR3aa: CSARREGWETQYF

v_gene: TRBV11-2
d_gene: -
abundance: -
j_gene: TRBJ2-3
CDR3nt: TGTGCCAGCAGCTTAAGACCTAGCGATTACACAGATACGCAGTATTTT
CDR3aa: CASSLRPSDYTDTQYF

v_gene: TRBV7-3
d_gene: -
abundance: -
j_gene: TRBJ2-1
CDR3nt: TGTGCCAGCAGCTTAAACAGGGAGAGGTATGAGCAGTTCTTC
CDR3aa: CASSLNRERYEQFF

v_gene: TRBV4-3
d_gene: TRBD2
abundance: few
j_gene: TRBJ2-3
CDR3nt: TGCGCCAGCAGCCAAGACCATAGGGGCGGGAGGGCAGATACGCAGTATTTT
CDR3aa: CASSQDHRGGRADTQYF

v_gene: TRBV7-9
d_gene: -
abundance: many
j_gene: TRBJ2-1
CDR3nt: TGTGCCAGCAGCTTACCTTCCCCGGACTACAATGAGCAGTTCTTC
CDR3aa: CASSLPSPDYNEQFF

v_gene: TRBV11-1
d_gene: TRBD1
abundance: -
j_gene: TRBJ1-1
CDR3nt: TGTGCCAGCAGCTTAGGGACTCTCCGGACAGGGGGCCCGAACACTGAAGCTTTCTTT
CDR3aa: CASSLGTLRTGGPNTEAFF

v_gene: TRBV27
d_gene: TRBD1
abundance: many
j_gene: TRBJ2-7
CDR3nt: TGTGCCAGCAGTTTCTCCGGGACAGGGCTCGGCGAGCAGTACTTC
CDR3aa: CASSFSGTGLGEQYF

v_gene: TRBV27
d_gene: TRBD2
abundance: many
j_gene: TRBJ2-3
CDR3nt: TGTGCCAGCAGTTTAAGAGCGGGAGGGCCAGGATCTACAGATACGCAGTATTTT
CDR3aa: CASSLRAGGPGSTDTQYF

v_gene: TRBV7-2
d_gene: -
abundance: few
j_gene: TRBJ1-5
CDR3nt: TGTGCCAGCAGCTTAGCTGTGGGGCTGGCAAATCAGCCCCAGCATTTT
CDR3aa: CASSLAVGLANQPQHF

v_gene: TRBV20-1
d_gene: TRBD1
abundance: many
j_gene: TRBJ2-4
CDR3nt: TGCAGTGCCAAAACCGGGACAGCAGAAAACATTCAGTACTTC
CDR3aa: CSAKTGTAENIQYF

v_gene: TRBV7-9
d_gene: -
abundance: many
j_gene: TRBJ1-1
CDR3nt: TGTGCCAGCAGCTTAGGCAGGGAAGCTTTCTTT
CDR3aa: CASSLGREAFF

v_gene: TRBV12-3/TRBV12-4
d_gene: TRBD2
abundance: many
j_gene: TRBJ2-1
CDR3nt: TGTGCCAGCACCAATAGCGGGGGAGTTCTACTCAATGAGCAGTTCTTC
CDR3aa: CASTNSGGVLLNEQFF

v_gene: TRBV12-3/TRBV12-4
d_gene: TRBD1
abundance: -
j_gene: TRBJ2-1
CDR3nt: TGTGCCAGCAGTCACGGGACAGGGGATCGTGAGCAGTTCTTC
CDR3aa: CASSHGTGDREQFF

v_gene: TRBV5-1
d_gene: TRBD2
abundance: many
j_gene: TRBJ2-2
CDR3nt: TGCGCCAGCAGTGAGCTAGCGGCGGTTTATTCTGACACCGGGGAGCTGTTTTTT
CDR3aa: CASSELAAVYSDTGELFF

v_gene: TRBV19
d_gene: -
abundance: few
j_gene: TRBJ2-5
CDR3nt: TGTGCCAGTAAGAATAGGGGGCAAGAGACCCAGTACTTC
CDR3aa: CASKNRGQETQYF

v_gene: TRBV24-1
d_gene: -
abundance: many
j_gene: TRBJ1-1
CDR3nt: TGTGCCACCAGTCCGCCCCAAGGTGACAGCACTGAAGCTTTCTTT
CDR3aa: CATSPPQGDSTEAFF